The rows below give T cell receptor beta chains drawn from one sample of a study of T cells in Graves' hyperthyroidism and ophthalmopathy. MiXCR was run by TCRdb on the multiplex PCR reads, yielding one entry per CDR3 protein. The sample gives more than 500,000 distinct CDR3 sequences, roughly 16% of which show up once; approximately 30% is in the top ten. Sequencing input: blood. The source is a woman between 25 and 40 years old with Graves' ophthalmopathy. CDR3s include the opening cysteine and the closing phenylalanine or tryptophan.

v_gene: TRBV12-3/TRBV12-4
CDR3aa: CASSFENYEQYF

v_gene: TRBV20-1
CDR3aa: CSADERVHEQYF

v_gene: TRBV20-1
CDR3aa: CSARDRVAPNEQFF

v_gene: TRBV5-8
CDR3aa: CASRTGTGPEVTYEQYF

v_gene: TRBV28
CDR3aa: CASSSWLRQDQETQYF

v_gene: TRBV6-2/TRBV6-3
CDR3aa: CASSQRAGLNTGELFF

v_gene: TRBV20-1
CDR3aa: CSAEHGPGLENEQFF

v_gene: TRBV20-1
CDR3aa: CSARDGTSGSYNEQFF

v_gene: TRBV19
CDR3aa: CASSTGQGLWRDSTDTQYF

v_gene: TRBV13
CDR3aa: CASSTTGAPNTEAFF

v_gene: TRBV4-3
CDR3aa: CASSQVWTGSYEQYF

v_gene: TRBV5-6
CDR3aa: CASSSGDRPKDEQFF

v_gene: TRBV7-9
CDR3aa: CASSGSGRADFVYEQYF

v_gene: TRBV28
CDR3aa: CASSTSGTQETQYF

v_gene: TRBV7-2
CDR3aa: CASSLFGQETQYF

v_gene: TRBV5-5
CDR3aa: CASSSGGTEQFF

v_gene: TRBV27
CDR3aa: CASSSGEWTGELFF

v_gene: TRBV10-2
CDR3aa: CASRVGGSSYEQYF

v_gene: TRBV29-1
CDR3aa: CSALPRERNTIYF

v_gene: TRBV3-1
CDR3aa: CAGSQAHLSGYEQYF

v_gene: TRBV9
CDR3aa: CASSSYRDRSGNTIYF

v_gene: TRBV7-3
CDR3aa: CASSPPGQVNTEAFF

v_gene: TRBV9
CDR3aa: CASSVAGTSGNNEQFF

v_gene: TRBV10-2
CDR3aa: CASSWAPSTGELFF

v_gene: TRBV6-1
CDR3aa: CASRYGDSSNYEQYF

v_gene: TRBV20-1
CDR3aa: CSATWNTEAFF